This T cell receptor beta chain stems from a study of cytomegalovirus exposure and HLA in healthy donors. Overall study context: The 110 or so validation repertoires used a platform that matched the one used for the 500 to 700 first-cohort repertoires, as a later analysis reported.

The CDR3 contains 15 residues. With 2 bases removed from V and 11 bases from J, the gap between germline ends came to 16 bases. From germline, CDR1 is LGHNT and CDR2 FRNRAP. Generated by immunoSEQ multiplex PCR, the TCRdb table keeps only in-frame clones and is missing some. The sample yields 100,000 to 150,000 clones, approximately 94% seen once. The sample consisted of PBMCs. This TCR derives from a woman between 18 and 29 years old in good health and CMV-seronegative. The rearrangement links TRBV12-5 to TRBJ1-6; TRBD1 is a possible D gene (5 bases). CDR3 region: CASGLFEAAGAPLHF. CDR3 in DNA: TGTGCTAGTGGTTTGTTTGAGGCTGCGGGGGCACCCCTCCACTTT.